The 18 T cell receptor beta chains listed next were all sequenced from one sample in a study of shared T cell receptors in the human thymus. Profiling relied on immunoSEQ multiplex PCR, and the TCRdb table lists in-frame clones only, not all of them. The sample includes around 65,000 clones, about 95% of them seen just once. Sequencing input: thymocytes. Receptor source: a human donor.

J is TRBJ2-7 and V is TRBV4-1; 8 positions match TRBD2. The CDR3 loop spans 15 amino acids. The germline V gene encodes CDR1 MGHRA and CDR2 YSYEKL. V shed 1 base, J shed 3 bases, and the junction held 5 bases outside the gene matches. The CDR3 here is CASSQVAGGGYEQYF. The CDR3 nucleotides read TGCGCCAGCAGCCAAGTAGCCGGGGGGGGCTACGAGCAGTACTTC.

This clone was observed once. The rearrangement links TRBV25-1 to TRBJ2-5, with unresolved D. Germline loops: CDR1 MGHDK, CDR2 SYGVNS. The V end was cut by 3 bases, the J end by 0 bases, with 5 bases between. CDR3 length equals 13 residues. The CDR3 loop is CASSEENQETQYF. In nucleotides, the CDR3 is TGTGCCAGCAGTGAGGAAAACCAAGAGACCCAGTACTTC.

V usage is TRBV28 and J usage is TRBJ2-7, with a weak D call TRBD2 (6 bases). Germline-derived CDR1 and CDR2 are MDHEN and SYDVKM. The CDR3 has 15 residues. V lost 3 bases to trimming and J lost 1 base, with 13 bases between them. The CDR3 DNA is TGTGCCAGCAGTTTCGGGGCACGGGGGTCCTACGAGCAGTACTTC. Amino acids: CASSFGARGSYEQYF.

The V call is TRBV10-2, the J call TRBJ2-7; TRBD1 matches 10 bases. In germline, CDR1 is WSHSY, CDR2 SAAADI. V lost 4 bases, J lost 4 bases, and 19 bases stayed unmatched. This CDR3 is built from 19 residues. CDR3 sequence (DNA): TGCGCCAGCAGTGGGGACCGACAGGGGGCAACTCAGTTCGGTTACGAGCAGTACTTC. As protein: CASSGDRQGATQFGYEQYF.

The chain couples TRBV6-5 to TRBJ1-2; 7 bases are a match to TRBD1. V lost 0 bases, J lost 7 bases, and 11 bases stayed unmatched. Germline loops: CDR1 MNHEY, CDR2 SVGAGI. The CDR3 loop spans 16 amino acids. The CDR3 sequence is CASSYSIGQGGCGYTF. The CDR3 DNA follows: TGTGCCAGCAGTTACTCGATCGGGCAGGGGGGATGTGGCTACACCTTC.

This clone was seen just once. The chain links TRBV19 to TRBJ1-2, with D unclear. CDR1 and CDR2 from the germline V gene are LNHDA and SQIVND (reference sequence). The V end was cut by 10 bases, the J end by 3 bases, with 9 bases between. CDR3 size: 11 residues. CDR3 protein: CATGVHYGYTF. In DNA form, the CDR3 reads TGTGCCACCGGGGTTCACTATGGCTACACCTTC.

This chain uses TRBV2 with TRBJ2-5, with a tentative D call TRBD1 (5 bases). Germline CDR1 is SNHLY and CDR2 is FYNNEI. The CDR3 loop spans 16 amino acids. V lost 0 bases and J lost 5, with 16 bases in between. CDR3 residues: CASSEATCQGPETQYF. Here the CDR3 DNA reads TGTGCCAGCAGTGAAGCCACATGTCAGGGCCCGGAGACCCAGTACTTC.

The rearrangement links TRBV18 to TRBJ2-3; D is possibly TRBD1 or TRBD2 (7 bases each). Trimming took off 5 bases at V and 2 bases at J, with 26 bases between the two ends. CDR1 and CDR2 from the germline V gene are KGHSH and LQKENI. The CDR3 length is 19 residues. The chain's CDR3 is CASSILTPPGGGTTDTQYF. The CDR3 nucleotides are TGTGCCAGCTCAATCCTAACGCCACCAGGGGGGGGTACCACAGATACGCAGTATTTT.

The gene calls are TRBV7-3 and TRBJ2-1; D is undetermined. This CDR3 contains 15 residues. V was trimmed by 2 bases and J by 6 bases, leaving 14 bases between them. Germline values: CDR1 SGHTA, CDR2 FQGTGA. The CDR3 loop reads CASSLGVKVSNEQFF. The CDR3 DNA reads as TGTGCCAGCAGCTTAGGGGTTAAGGTGAGCAATGAGCAGTTCTTC.

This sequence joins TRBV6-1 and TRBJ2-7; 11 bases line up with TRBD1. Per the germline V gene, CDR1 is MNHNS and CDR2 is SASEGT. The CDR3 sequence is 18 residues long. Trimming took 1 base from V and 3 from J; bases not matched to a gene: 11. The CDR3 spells CASSEGPGTGGYFYEQYF. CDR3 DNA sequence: TGTGCCAGCAGTGAAGGTCCCGGGACAGGGGGATATTTCTACGAGCAGTACTTC.

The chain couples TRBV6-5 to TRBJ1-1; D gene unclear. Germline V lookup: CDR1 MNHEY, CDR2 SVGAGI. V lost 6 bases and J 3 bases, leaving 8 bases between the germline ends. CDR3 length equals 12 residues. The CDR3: CASRLIYTEAFF. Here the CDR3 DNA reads TGTGCCAGCAGGCTTATCTACACTGAAGCTTTCTTT.

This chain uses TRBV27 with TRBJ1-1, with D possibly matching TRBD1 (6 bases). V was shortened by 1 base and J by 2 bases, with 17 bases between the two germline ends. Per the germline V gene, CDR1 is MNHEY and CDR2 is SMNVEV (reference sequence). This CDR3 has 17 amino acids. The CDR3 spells CASSLYYGGSFNTEAFF. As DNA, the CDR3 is TGTGCCAGCAGTTTATACTATGGGGGCAGCTTTAACACTGAAGCTTTCTTT.

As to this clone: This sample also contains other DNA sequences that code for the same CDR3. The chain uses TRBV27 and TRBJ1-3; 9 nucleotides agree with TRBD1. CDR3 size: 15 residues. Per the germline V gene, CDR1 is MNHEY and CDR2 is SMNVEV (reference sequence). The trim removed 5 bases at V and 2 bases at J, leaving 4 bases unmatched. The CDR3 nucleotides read TGTGCCAGCAGTGAGACAGGGGGGCCTGGAAACACCATATATTTT. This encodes CASSETGGPGNTIYF.

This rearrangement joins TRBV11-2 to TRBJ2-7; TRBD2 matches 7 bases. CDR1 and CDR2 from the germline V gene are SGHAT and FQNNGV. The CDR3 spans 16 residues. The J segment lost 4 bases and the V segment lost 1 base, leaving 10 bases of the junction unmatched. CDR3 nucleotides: TGTGCCAGCAGCTTAGTTGAGCGGGGAGGAATTTACGAGCAGTACTTC. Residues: CASSLVERGGIYEQYF. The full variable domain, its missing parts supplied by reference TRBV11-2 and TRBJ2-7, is EAGVAQSPRYKIIEKRQSVAFWCNPISGHATLYWYQQILGQGPKLLIQFQNNGVVDDSQLPKDRFSAERLKGVDSTLKIQPAKLEDSAVYLCASSLVERGGIYEQYFGPGTRLTVT.

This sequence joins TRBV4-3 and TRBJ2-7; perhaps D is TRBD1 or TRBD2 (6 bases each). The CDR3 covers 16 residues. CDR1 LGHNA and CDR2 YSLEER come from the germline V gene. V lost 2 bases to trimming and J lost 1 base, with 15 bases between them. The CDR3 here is CASSQSGGHRSYEQYF. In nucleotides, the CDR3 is TGCGCCAGCAGCCAAAGTGGGGGGCATCGATCCTACGAGCAGTACTTC.

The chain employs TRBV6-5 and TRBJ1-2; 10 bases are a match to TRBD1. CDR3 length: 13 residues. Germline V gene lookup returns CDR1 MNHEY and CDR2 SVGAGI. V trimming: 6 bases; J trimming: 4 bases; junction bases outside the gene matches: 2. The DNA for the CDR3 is TGTGCCAGCAGATGGACAGGGGGCTATGGCTACACCTTC. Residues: CASRWTGGYGYTF.

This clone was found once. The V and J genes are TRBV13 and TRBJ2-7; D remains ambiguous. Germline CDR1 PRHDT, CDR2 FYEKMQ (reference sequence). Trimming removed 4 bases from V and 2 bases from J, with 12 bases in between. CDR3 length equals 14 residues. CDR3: CASSSVGRTYEQYF. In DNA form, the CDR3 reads TGTGCCAGCAGCTCCGTCGGACGGACCTACGAGCAGTACTTC.

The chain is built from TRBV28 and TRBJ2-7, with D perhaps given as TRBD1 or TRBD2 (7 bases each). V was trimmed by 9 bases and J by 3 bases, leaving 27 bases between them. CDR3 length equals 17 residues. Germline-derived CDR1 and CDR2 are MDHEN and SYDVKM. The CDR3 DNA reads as TGTGCCAGTTCAGGGGGGGGCCTGGCCCCGAGGAACTACGAGCAGTACTTC. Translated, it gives CASSGGGLAPRNYEQYF.